The entry below describes one T cell receptor beta chain. The antigen remains undetermined. This sample was included in a study of cytomegalovirus exposure and HLA in healthy donors. Study-level points and caveats: Altogether, 150 to 200 TCR beta chains were recorded as cytomegalovirus-associated. The classifier, whose performance was assessed in both the original and validation cohorts, reportedly diagnosed cytomegalovirus status with high specificity and sensitivity.

The CDR3 is made up of 18 amino acids. The V gene end was trimmed by 1 base and the J gene end by 7 bases; junction bases not matched to a gene: 17. Germline V lookup: CDR1 MGHRA, CDR2 YSYEKL. Sequencing used immunoSEQ multiplex PCR; TCRdb keeps in-frame clones, though not all of them. The sample has 60,000 to 85,000 clones, approximately 95% seen once. The genes are TRBV4-1 and TRBJ1-2, with 8 bases identical to TRBD1. The sample comprised PBMCs. This TCR came from a man younger than 35 in good health and CMV-seropositive. The CDR3 spells CASSQGPIAGGVSPGYTF. The CDR3 nucleotides are TGCGCCAGCAGCCAAGGACCTATAGCAGGGGGCGTCTCTCCTGGCTACACCTTC.